This T cell receptor beta chain is from a study of T cells expressing NK-cell markers. The CDR3 is 14 amino acids. Germline CDR1 SGDLS, CDR2 YYNGEE. 5'RACE template switching built TCR beta cDNA with unique molecular identifiers. TCRdb derives one entry per CDR3 protein from the 5' RACE reads, leaving out DNA. The sample totals a few hundred thousand distinct CDR3 sequences. This clonotype was obtained from a man between 18 and 69 years old in good health. The chain couples TRBV9 to TRBJ2-7; the D call from TCRdb, TRBD1, cannot be confirmed without DNA. The sequenced sample consisted of blood T cells: a sorted CD56 or NKG2C T cell subset, CD4+ or CD8+ T cells, or bulk PBMC T cells (not recorded which). The CDR3 loop is CASSSGTANYEQYF. Together with reference TRBV9 and TRBJ2-7, the CDR3 gives the full variable domain: DSGVTQTPKHLITATGQRVTLRCSPRSGDLSVYWYQQSLDQGLQFLIQYYNGEERAKGNILERFSAQQFPDLHSELNLSSLELGDSALYFCASSSGTANYEQYFGPGTRLTVT.